A selection of T cell receptor beta chains follows, all from one sample in a study of CD8 T cells in ankylosing spondylitis. TCRdb recomputed calls from the 5' RACE reads with MiXCR, one row per CDR3 protein. This sample has 150,000 to 200,000 distinct CDR3 sequences, with around 8.9% found just once. Sequencing was carried out using blood, either unsorted or a sorted T cell fraction (not recorded which). These receptors were taken from a female donor with ankylosing spondylitis or in good health (not recorded which). Both conserved end residues are part of each CDR3. The D gene is left open where the match is weak. Clone size is given for some rows only: seen once, a few or many times, or a class if the clone is expanded.

clone_size: NA
d_call: TRBD2
j_call: TRBJ2-1
v_call: TRBV7-2
cdr3_nt: TGTGCCAGCAGCCCTCTACTAGCGGGAGGTCACAATGAGCAGTTCTTC
cdr3_aa: CASSPLLAGGHNEQFF

clone_size: NA
d_call: NA
j_call: TRBJ2-7
v_call: TRBV2
cdr3_nt: TGTGCCAGCGTTAGGGAAAGCCCCAGCTACGAGCAGTACTTC
cdr3_aa: CASVRESPSYEQYF

clone_size: NA
d_call: TRBD1
j_call: TRBJ1-5
v_call: TRBV4-3
cdr3_nt: TGCGCCAGCAGCCAGGGACAGGGAGCAAGTCAGCCCCAGCATTTT
cdr3_aa: CASSQGQGASQPQHF

clone_size: NA
d_call: TRBD1
j_call: TRBJ2-5
v_call: TRBV20-1
cdr3_nt: TGCAGTGCTAGTACCGCCGGGACAGCCGCCCGGACCCAGTACTTC
cdr3_aa: CSASTAGTAARTQYF

clone_size: few
d_call: NA
j_call: TRBJ1-5
v_call: TRBV6-6
cdr3_nt: TGTGCCAGCAGTTACTCGGAGAGGCCCCAGCATTTT
cdr3_aa: CASSYSERPQHF

clone_size: NA
d_call: NA
j_call: TRBJ2-6
v_call: TRBV11-1
cdr3_nt: TGTGCCAGCAGCTTAGGGACCCTCACGTCTCCTGGGGCCAACGTCCTGACTTTC
cdr3_aa: CASSLGTLTSPGANVLTF

clone_size: few
d_call: NA
j_call: TRBJ1-6
v_call: TRBV27
cdr3_nt: TGTGCCAGCAGTTTATTGGGTACCATGGGCTCACCCCTCCACTTT
cdr3_aa: CASSLLGTMGSPLHF

clone_size: NA
d_call: TRBD1
j_call: TRBJ2-1
v_call: TRBV9
cdr3_nt: TGTGCCAGCAGCGGGGGGACAGGGTACAATGAGCAGTTCTTC
cdr3_aa: CASSGGTGYNEQFF

clone_size: NA
d_call: TRBD2
j_call: TRBJ2-3
v_call: TRBV3-1
cdr3_nt: TGTGCCACCGAACCTCGGGGCCTGGCGGGAGCCACAGATACGCAGTATTTT
cdr3_aa: CATEPRGLAGATDTQYF

clone_size: few
d_call: NA
j_call: TRBJ1-2
v_call: TRBV27
cdr3_nt: TGTGCCAGCAGTTCCTACCAGGGTTTGGGCTATGGCTACACCTTC
cdr3_aa: CASSSYQGLGYGYTF

clone_size: NA
d_call: TRBD2
j_call: TRBJ2-1
v_call: TRBV4-1
cdr3_nt: TGCGCCAGCAGCCCAAGGACTAGCGTAATTATTGAGCAGTTCTTC
cdr3_aa: CASSPRTSVIIEQFF

clone_size: NA
d_call: TRBD2
j_call: TRBJ2-7
v_call: TRBV7-8
cdr3_nt: TGTGCCAGCAGCTTAGTGCGGGAGGGCCGCGAGCAGTACTTC
cdr3_aa: CASSLVREGREQYF

clone_size: NA
d_call: NA
j_call: TRBJ2-1
v_call: TRBV30
cdr3_nt: TGTGCCTGGAGAGGAGAGGGGCCCGGCAATGAGCAGTTCTTC
cdr3_aa: CAWRGEGPGNEQFF

clone_size: many
d_call: NA
j_call: TRBJ2-1
v_call: TRBV5-5
cdr3_nt: TGTGCCAGCAGCCCCTCGGGGAGGCCCAATGAGCAGTTCTTC
cdr3_aa: CASSPSGRPNEQFF

clone_size: NA
d_call: NA
j_call: TRBJ1-6
v_call: TRBV27
cdr3_nt: TGTGCCAGCAGTCTTCGGGCTAGTGGTAATTCACCCCTCCACTTT
cdr3_aa: CASSLRASGNSPLHF

clone_size: NA
d_call: NA
j_call: TRBJ2-3
v_call: TRBV27
cdr3_nt: TGTGCCAGCAAAGACAGGCCGACAGATACGCAGTATTTT
cdr3_aa: CASKDRPTDTQYF

clone_size: many
d_call: NA
j_call: TRBJ1-3
v_call: TRBV7-6
cdr3_nt: TGTGCCAGCAGCCCGGGGGGGGGAAACACCATATATTTT
cdr3_aa: CASSPGGGNTIYF

clone_size: many
d_call: TRBD2
j_call: TRBJ2-7
v_call: TRBV29-1
cdr3_nt: TGCAGCATACTAGCGGGGGCCGAGCAGTACTTC
cdr3_aa: CSILAGAEQYF

clone_size: few
d_call: TRBD1
j_call: TRBJ2-7
v_call: TRBV9
cdr3_nt: TGTGCCAGCAGCGCCAGTGGGGACAGTAGAGACGAGCAGTACTTC
cdr3_aa: CASSASGDSRDEQYF

clone_size: few
d_call: TRBD1
j_call: TRBJ2-5
v_call: TRBV12-3/TRBV12-4
cdr3_nt: TGTGCCAGCAGTTACAGGGGGCGCGTTGAGACCCAGTACTTC
cdr3_aa: CASSYRGRVETQYF

clone_size: few
d_call: TRBD2
j_call: TRBJ2-1
v_call: TRBV20-1
cdr3_nt: TGCAGTGCTAGGGGACTAGCGGACTTCTACAATGAGCAGTTCTTC
cdr3_aa: CSARGLADFYNEQFF

clone_size: NA
d_call: NA
j_call: TRBJ2-5
v_call: TRBV5-4
cdr3_nt: TGTGCCAGCAGCTTGGTGACAGCAAACCAAGAGACCCAGTACTTC
cdr3_aa: CASSLVTANQETQYF

clone_size: few
d_call: TRBD2
j_call: TRBJ2-3
v_call: TRBV5-1
cdr3_nt: TGCGCCAGCAGCTTGACGGGAGGATACACAGATACGCAGTATTTT
cdr3_aa: CASSLTGGYTDTQYF

clone_size: once
d_call: NA
j_call: TRBJ2-3
v_call: TRBV9
cdr3_nt: TGTGCCAGCAGCCCCACGCGACGAGATACGCAGTATTTT
cdr3_aa: CASSPTRRDTQYF